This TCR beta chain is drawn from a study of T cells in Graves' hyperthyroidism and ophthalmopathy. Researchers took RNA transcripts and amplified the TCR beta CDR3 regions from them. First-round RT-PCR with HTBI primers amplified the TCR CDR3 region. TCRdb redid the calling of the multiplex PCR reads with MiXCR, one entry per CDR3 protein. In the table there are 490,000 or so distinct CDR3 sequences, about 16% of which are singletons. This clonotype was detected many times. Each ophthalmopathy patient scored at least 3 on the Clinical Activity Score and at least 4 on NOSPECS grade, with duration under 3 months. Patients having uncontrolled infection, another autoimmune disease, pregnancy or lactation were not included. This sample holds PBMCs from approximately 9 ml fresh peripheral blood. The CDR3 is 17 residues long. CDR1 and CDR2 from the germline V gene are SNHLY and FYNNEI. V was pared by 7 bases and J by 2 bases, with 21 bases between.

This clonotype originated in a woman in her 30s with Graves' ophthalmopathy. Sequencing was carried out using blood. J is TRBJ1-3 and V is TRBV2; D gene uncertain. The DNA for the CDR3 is TGTGCCAGCACCCAAAGGAGGGAGCGCCAAACTGGAAACACCATATATTTT. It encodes CASTQRRERQTGNTIYF.